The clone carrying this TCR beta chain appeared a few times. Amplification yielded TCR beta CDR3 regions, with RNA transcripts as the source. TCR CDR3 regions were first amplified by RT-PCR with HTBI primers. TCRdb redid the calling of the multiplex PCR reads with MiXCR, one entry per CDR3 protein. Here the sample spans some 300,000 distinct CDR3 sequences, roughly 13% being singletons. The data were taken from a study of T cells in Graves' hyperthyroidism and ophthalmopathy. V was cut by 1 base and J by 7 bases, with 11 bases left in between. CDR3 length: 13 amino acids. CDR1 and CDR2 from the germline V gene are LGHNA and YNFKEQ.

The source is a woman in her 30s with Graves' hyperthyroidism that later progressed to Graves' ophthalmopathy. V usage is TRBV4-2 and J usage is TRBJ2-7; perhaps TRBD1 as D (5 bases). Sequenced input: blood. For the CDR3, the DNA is TGTGCCAGCAGCCAAGGGACAAAGGGGGAGCAGTACTTC. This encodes CASSQGTKGEQYF.